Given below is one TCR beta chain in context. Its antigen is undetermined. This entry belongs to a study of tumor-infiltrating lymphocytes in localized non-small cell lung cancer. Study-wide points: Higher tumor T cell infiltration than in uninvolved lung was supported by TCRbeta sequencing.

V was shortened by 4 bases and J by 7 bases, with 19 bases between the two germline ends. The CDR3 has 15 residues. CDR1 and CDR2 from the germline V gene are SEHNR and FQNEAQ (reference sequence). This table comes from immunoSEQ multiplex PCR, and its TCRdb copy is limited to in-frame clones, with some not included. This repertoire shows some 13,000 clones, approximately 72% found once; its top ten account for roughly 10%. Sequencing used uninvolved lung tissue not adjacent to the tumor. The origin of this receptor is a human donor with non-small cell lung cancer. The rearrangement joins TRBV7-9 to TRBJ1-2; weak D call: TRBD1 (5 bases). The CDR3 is CASSSERGFEAGYTF. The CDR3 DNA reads TGTGCCAGCAGCTCCGAGCGGGGGTTCGAGGCTGGCTACACCTTC.